This record covers a single TCR beta chain. Its antigen is unknown. In germline, CDR1 is SGHVS, CDR2 FQNEAQ. Trimming pared 0 bases from V and 1 base from J, leaving 10 bases between. This CDR3 comprises 15 residues. The data stem from a study of cytomegalovirus exposure and HLA in healthy donors. Clones were sequenced by immunoSEQ multiplex PCR, and TCRdb holds only the in-frame ones, with some missing. Counted here are over 100,000 clones, about 95% occurring once; the ten biggest clones make up 0.89%. General study findings and limits: Many donors shared some public TCRs, even though most TCR sequences were rare. Under in vitro conditions, three CMV-associated chains were confirmed as specific for CMV antigens.

This chain uses TRBV7-8 with TRBJ2-7, with no clear D. Sequencing was done on a sample of PBMCs. This receptor was obtained from a woman aged 18-29 years in good health and CMV-seronegative. CDR3: CASSLAGSVSYEQYF. In DNA, the CDR3 is TGTGCCAGCAGCTTAGCCGGGTCTGTTTCCTACGAGCAGTACTTC.